What follows are 23 T cell receptor beta chains derived from one specimen sequenced in a study of cytomegalovirus exposure and HLA in healthy donors. The primer mix had 60 Vbeta and 13 Jbeta primers. Repertoires were generated with immunoSEQ multiplex PCR, while TCRdb's copy carries only in-frame clones and drops some. The profile covers fewer than 200,000 clones, with roughly three quarters appearing a single time and over 1.3% taken by the ten largest. Sequenced: PBMCs. The receptors stem from a man aged 60 to 69 in good health and CMV-seronegative.

V and J are TRBV10-3 and TRBJ2-1; weak D call: TRBD2 (5 bases). V dropped 3 bases and J dropped 7 bases, with 13 bases sitting between them. CDR1 and CDR2 (germline): ENHRY, SYGVKD. The CDR3 sequence is 14 residues long. DNA for the CDR3: TGTGCCATCAGTGAAGGGCTAGCTATGAATGAGCAGTTCTTC. Translated, it gives CAISEGLAMNEQFF.

The V and J genes are TRBV30 and TRBJ1-4; the D is unclear. The V end lost 4 bases, the J end lost 7 bases, and 7 bases lay between the germline ends. Germline V gene sequence: CDR1 GTSNPN, CDR2 SVGIG (reference sequence). The CDR3 covers 11 residues. CDR3 DNA sequence: TGTGCCTGGACTGGAGGTGAAAAACTGTTTTTT. It encodes CAWTGGEKLFF.

The J gene is TRBJ2-5, the V gene TRBV4-3; 10 nucleotides agree with TRBD2. TRBJ2-7 explains the end of the DNA better; the J call may be wrong. The CDR3 loop spans 15 amino acids. CDR1 is LGHNA, CDR2 YSLEER, per germline. The CDR3 sequence is CASSQASGSSYEQYF. CDR3 sequence (DNA): TGCGCCAGCAGCCAAGCTAGCGGGAGCTCCTACGAGCAGTACTTC.

This rearrangement joins TRBV29-1 to TRBJ2-7, with TRBD1 matching over 9 bases. The trim removed 7 bases at V and 2 bases at J, leaving 9 bases unmatched. CDR1 SQVTM and CDR2 ANQGSEA come from the germline V gene. The CDR3 has 14 amino acids. In nucleotides, the CDR3 is TGCAGCGCTACTACAGGGGGCCTCCCCTACGAGCAGTACTTC. Amino acids: CSATTGGLPYEQYF.

The chain is built from TRBV7-2 and TRBJ2-1, with TRBD2 matching over 13 bases. The CDR3 has 17 residues. V gave up 5 bases and J gave up 1 base; unmatched junction bases: 5. Per the germline V gene, CDR1 is SGHTA and CDR2 is FQGNSA. The CDR3 DNA reads TGTGCCAGCAGCCCGAGGGGACTAGCGGGGTCCTACAATGAGCAGTTCTTC. It specifies CASSPRGLAGSYNEQFF.

This chain connects TRBV28 to TRBJ1-5; 10 bases match TRBD1. The germline gives CDR1 MDHEN, CDR2 SYDVKM. CDR3 size: 19 residues. V shed 2 bases and J 2 bases; nucleotides not matched to a gene: 12. The chain's CDR3 is CASSLRFGTGARGNQPQHF. The CDR3, as DNA: TGTGCCAGCAGTTTACGATTTGGGACAGGGGCACGGGGCAATCAGCCCCAGCATTTT.

This sequence joins TRBV6-5 and TRBJ1-2; 9 bases match TRBD1. This CDR3 spans 15 amino acids. V lost 6 bases, J lost 2 bases, and 7 bases stayed unmatched. Germline CDR1 reads MNHEY; CDR2 reads SVGAGI. CDR3: CASRPQGAQNYGYTF. DNA of the CDR3: TGTGCCAGCAGACCACAGGGGGCGCAGAACTATGGCTACACCTTC.

This chain connects TRBV10-2 to TRBJ2-5, with D perhaps matching TRBD2 (5 bases). Trimming pared 8 bases from V and 5 bases from J, leaving 15 bases between. The germline V gene has CDR1 WSHSY and CDR2 SAAADI. CDR3 length: 13 residues. The CDR3 DNA follows: TGCGCCAGCCAAGAGGCCCCGGGGGAGACCCAGTACTTC. Protein product: CASQEAPGETQYF.

The V and J genes are TRBV4-3 and TRBJ2-3, with D perhaps matching TRBD2 (5 bases). Germline CDR1 LGHNA, CDR2 YSLEER. The CDR3 loop spans 17 amino acids. With 5 bases removed from V and 3 bases from J, the gap between germline ends came to 21 bases. Written as DNA, the CDR3 is TGCGCCAGCAGCGGGCCCTTGGGTGGGAGTCGGACAGATACGCAGTATTTT. Translating gives CASSGPLGGSRTDTQYF.

The table lists this clone with a count of one. The chain recombines TRBV18 with TRBJ2-1; 7 nucleotides align to TRBD1. V shed 3 bases, J shed 8 bases, and the junction held 10 bases outside the gene matches. There are 15 residues in the CDR3. Germline CDR1 KGHSH, CDR2 LQKENI. CDR3 region: CASSPNHRGGDEQFF. The CDR3 coding sequence is TGTGCCAGCTCACCGAATCACAGGGGTGGAGATGAGCAGTTCTTC.

This clone appeared a few times. The rearrangement uses TRBV28 and TRBJ1-4, with 7 bases aligning to TRBD1. Germline CDR1 reads MDHEN; CDR2 reads SYDVKM. The junction had 10 bases not matched to a gene; V was cut back by 2 bases and J by 7 bases. The CDR3 loop spans 16 amino acids. The CDR3 region is CASSLPQGFVSEKLFF. The DNA for the CDR3 is TGTGCCAGCAGTTTACCACAGGGGTTTGTCTCTGAAAAACTGTTTTTT.

This clone was observed a few times. The chain has TRBV29-1 and TRBJ1-1, with TRBD1 identical over 10 bases. Germline assignment: CDR1 SQVTM and CDR2 ANQGSEA. The length of the CDR3 is 13 residues. The V gene end was trimmed by 7 bases and the J gene end by 8 bases; junction bases not matched to a gene: 10. The CDR3 coding sequence is TGCAGCGCACTAGGGGACAGGGGAGGAGAAGCTTTCTTT. This gives the protein CSALGDRGGEAFF.

This clone was seen only a few times. The chain recombines TRBV29-1 with TRBJ2-3; 14 nucleotides align to TRBD2. Germline trimming cut 5 bases from V and 3 bases from J; bases unmatched to any gene: 10. The CDR3 is made up of 17 amino acids. CDR1 is SQVTM and CDR2 is ANQGSEA in the germline V gene. The CDR3 coding sequence is TGCAGCGTTTCTTCCGGGACTAGCGGGAGTTGGACAGATACGCAGTATTTT. Translating gives CSVSSGTSGSWTDTQYF.

The chain links TRBV7-2 to TRBJ2-7; 9 positions match TRBD2. Germline CDR1 and CDR2: SGHTA and FQGNSA. This CDR3 has 14 residues. The ends lost 5 bases at V and 3 bases at J; junction bases unmatched: 5. CDR3 DNA sequence: TGTGCCAGCAGCCGGAAGACTAGCGGCTACGAGCAGTACTTC. Translation: CASSRKTSGYEQYF.

This clone was seen more than once but under ten times. J is TRBJ1-6 and V is TRBV28; perhaps TRBD1 as D (5 bases). Germline CDR1 is MDHEN and CDR2 is SYDVKM. This CDR3 spans 15 amino acids. V gave up 6 bases and J gave up 4 bases, with 13 bases separating them. The CDR3 spells CASRPAGIYNSPLHF. DNA for the CDR3: TGTGCCAGCAGACCCGCAGGGATTTATAATTCACCCCTCCACTTT.

Notes on this clone: Other DNA sequences in the same sample also yield this CDR3. The chain employs TRBV30 and TRBJ2-2, with no clear D. V dropped 0 bases and J dropped 4 bases, with 15 bases sitting between them. CDR3 length equals 16 residues. The germline CDR1 and CDR2 sequences are GTSNPN and SVGIG (reference sequence). The CDR3 DNA reads TGTGCCTGGAGTGTATCCCCAGTTTGGAGCACCGGGGAGCTGTTTTTT. Protein: CAWSVSPVWSTGELFF.

The rearrangement links TRBV23-1 to TRBJ1-2; 7 nucleotides line up with TRBD1. TRBV23-1 is flagged as an ORF with uncertain function. The junction had 7 bases not matched to a gene; V was cut back by 0 bases and J by 0 bases. The CDR3 runs to 17 residues. CDR3 bases: TGCGCCAGCAGTCAATCAGGAGACAGGGCAGCTAACTATGGCTACACCTTC. The encoded protein is CASSQSGDRAANYGYTF.

In this sample, this clone turned up a few times. This chain uses TRBV6-1 with TRBJ1-1; possible D gene TRBD1, 6 bases. Trimming removed 8 bases from V and 5 bases from J, with 18 bases in between. Germline V gene lookup returns CDR1 MNHNS and CDR2 SASEGT. The CDR3 loop spans 14 amino acids. The DNA for the CDR3 is TGTGCCAGCGTTAGGGAACAGGGACGGACTGAAGCTTTCTTT. Protein: CASVREQGRTEAFF.

The rearrangement uses TRBV28 and TRBJ2-1, with D tentatively TRBD1 (5 bases). This CDR3 is 18 amino acids long. Per the germline V gene, CDR1 is MDHEN and CDR2 is SYDVKM. V was clipped by 3 bases and J by 0 bases, with 18 bases between them. The chain's CDR3 is CASSFLTVLGDSYNEQFF. The CDR3 coding sequence is TGTGCCAGCAGTTTTCTAACAGTTCTAGGGGACTCCTACAATGAGCAGTTCTTC. The full variable domain, in which reference TRBV28 and TRBJ2-1 provide the parts outside the CDR3, is DVKVTQSSRYLVKRTGEKVFLECVQDMDHENMFWYRQDPGLGLRLIYFSYDVKMKEKGDIPEGYSVSREKKERFSLILESASTNQTSMYLCASSFLTVLGDSYNEQFFGPGTRLTVL.

This clone was seen just once. The rearrangement joins TRBV30 to TRBJ1-2; D is possibly TRBD1 (5 bases). With 3 bases removed from V and 4 bases from J, the gap between germline ends came to 45 bases. Germline assignment: CDR1 GTSNPN and CDR2 SVGIG (reference sequence). The length of the CDR3 is 24 residues. CDR3 sequence reads: CAWRPDYVLELGPDTGLNFYGYTF. CDR3 DNA sequence: TGTGCCTGGAGACCTGATTATGTGTTAGAACTGGGCCCGGACACGGGCCTGAATTTCTATGGCTACACCTTC. Together with reference TRBV30 and TRBJ1-2, the CDR3 gives the full variable domain: SQTIHQWPATLVQPVGSPLSLECTVEGTSNPNLYWYRQAAGRGLQLLFYSVGIGQISSEVPQNLSASRPQDRQFILSSKKLLLSDSGFYLCAWRPDYVLELGPDTGLNFYGYTFGSGTRLTVV.

V is TRBV29-1 and J is TRBJ2-7; TRBD1 agrees at 8 bases. The CDR3 is 15 residues long. V lost 7 bases and J lost 2; bases outside the gene matches: 13. Germline lookup yields CDR1 SQVTM and CDR2 ANQGSEA. CDR3 nucleotides: TGCAGCGCCTCAGAAGGGACAGGCACAACCTACGAGCAGTACTTC. It codes for CSASEGTGTTYEQYF.

This chain uses TRBV9 with TRBJ2-5, with TRBD1 identical over 9 bases. The CDR3 runs to 14 residues. J was trimmed by 3 bases and V by 2 bases; bases with no gene match: 2. Germline loops: CDR1 SGDLS, CDR2 YYNGEE. CDR3 in DNA: TGTGCCAGCAGCGTCGGACAGGGGAAAGAGACCCAGTACTTC. This encodes CASSVGQGKETQYF.

The rearrangement joins TRBV7-9 to TRBJ2-5, with a possible D match to TRBD1 (6 bases). The J call may be faulty, since TRBJ2-7 better matches the DNA end. Per the germline V gene, CDR1 is SEHNR and CDR2 is FQNEAQ (reference sequence). The CDR3 consists of 15 residues. CDR3: CASSSPWTEPYEQYF. CDR3 sequence (DNA): TGTGCCAGCAGCTCTCCCTGGACAGAGCCCTACGAGCAGTACTTC.